This TCR beta chain was recovered during a study of cytomegalovirus exposure and HLA in healthy donors. Germline-derived CDR1 and CDR2 are MRHNA and SNTAGT. The junction had 4 bases not matched to a gene; V was cut back by 5 bases and J by 4 bases. There are 14 residues in the CDR3. The PCR used 60 Vbeta and 13 Jbeta primers. Profiling relied on immunoSEQ multiplex PCR, and the TCRdb table lists in-frame clones only, not all of them. The sample yields 150,000 to 200,000 clones, 60% to 80% seen once. Overall study results and limits: An ancestry cluster, one associated with Asian ancestry, reportedly showed fewer N-insertions than the approximately 650-donor mean in a later analysis. Information on immune exposure was restricted to one variable (CMV serostatus). Clonal expansion, a later analysis showed, was greater in HLA-associated TCR beta chains than in equally common others. Several of the most significant clusters appeared, in a later analysis, to be linked to common viral pathogens.

Note on this clone: Its matching antigen is unknown.

This TCR came from a man between 18 and 29 years old in good health and CMV-seropositive. The chain has TRBV6-4 and TRBJ2-1; TRBD2 agrees at 8 bases. Sequencing input: PBMCs. The CDR3 bases are TGTGCCAGCAGTTTTAGCGGGAAATACAATGAGCAGTTCTTC. This gives the protein CASSFSGKYNEQFF.